This entry lists 22 T cell receptor beta chains sequenced from one sample in a study of CXCR3-negative and CXCR3-positive naive CD8 T cells (dated by TCRdb to between 2017 and 2020). Sequencer: NextSeq 550. The Human TCR Profiling Kit (MiLaboratory) was used to make UMI-labeled 5' RACE TRB cDNA libraries. After the reads were reprocessed by TCRdb, one entry was made per CDR3 protein sequence, with no DNA. The record for this sample contains around 45,000 distinct CDR3 sequences. The ten largest clones take up about 1.6% of the sample. Sequencing was performed on naive CXCR3- CD8+ T cells from blood. The sample's cell subset or site, from its label and the paper: CD45RO-CCR7+CD27+CD95- naive CD8+ T cells lacking CXCR3 (TNR3-). These receptor sequences come from a human donor in good health. Some clones in this sample may be carry-over from other donors' samples.

The V gene is TRBV5-6, the J gene TRBJ2-7; the D call of TRBD1 rests on TCRdb alone, since no DNA is present to check it. CDR1 SGHDT and CDR2 YYEEEE come from the germline V gene. The CDR3 has 15 amino acids. The CDR3 loop reads CASSPRPQGINEQYF.

The genes are TRBV21-1 and TRBJ2-1; TCRdb lists TRBD1, though no DNA is available to test this call. TRBV21-1 represents a pseudogene. The CDR3 has 18 amino acids. This CDR3 is CASSKVAGTGRPYNEQFF.

This chain uses TRBV4-1 with TRBJ2-1. Germline CDR1 reads MGHRA; CDR2 reads YSYEKL. The CDR3 runs to 15 residues. The CDR3 is CASNPAGASYNEQFF.

The chain is built from TRBV28 and TRBJ2-1; checking the TCRdb D call of TRBD1 is not possible without DNA. The CDR3 runs to 13 residues. Germline V gene lookup returns CDR1 MDHEN and CDR2 SYDVKM. The CDR3 sequence: CASSMDSRNEQFF.

The J gene is TRBJ2-7, the V gene TRBV28; absent DNA, TCRdb's TRBD1 call cannot be checked. Germline loops: CDR1 MDHEN, CDR2 SYDVKM. CDR3 length: 18 amino acids. CDR3 protein: CASSLRSLGTGFSYEQYF.

This chain connects TRBV6-6 to TRBJ1-1. The CDR3 runs to 11 residues. In germline, CDR1 is MNHNY, CDR2 SVGAGI (reference sequence). The chain's CDR3 is CASGDNTEAFF.

This CDR3 reads CASSLRILSEASYNEQFF. The chain has TRBV28 and TRBJ2-1. This CDR3 spans 18 amino acids. CDR1 MDHEN and CDR2 SYDVKM come from the germline V gene.

The V and J genes are TRBV29-1 and TRBJ2-7; TCRdb gives TRBD1 as the D gene, but with no DNA this cannot be confirmed. The germline gives CDR1 SQVTM, CDR2 ANQGSEA. This CDR3 has 17 amino acids. CDR3 residues: CSVEDKSVGQGVNEQYF.

The V call is TRBV29-1, the J call TRBJ2-7; as DNA is missing, the TRBD2 call by TCRdb cannot be tested. The germline V gene has CDR1 SQVTM and CDR2 ANQGSEA. The CDR3 extends over 11 amino acids. This chain's CDR3 is CSVLTSGGEIF.

The J gene is TRBJ1-1, the V gene TRBV7-2. CDR3 length: 14 amino acids. From germline, CDR1 is SGHTA and CDR2 FQGNSA. Here the CDR3 reads CASSLGWGSTEAFF.

The chain is built from TRBV6-4 and TRBJ2-2. This CDR3 spans 14 amino acids. CDR1 is MRHNA and CDR2 is SNTAGT in the germline V gene. This CDR3 reads CASSDLIGTGELFF.

This CDR3 reads CAISEPGRGYSYNEQFF. The J gene is TRBJ2-1, the V gene TRBV10-3; TCRdb proposes TRBD1, but this gene call is untestable without DNA. Per the germline V gene, CDR1 is ENHRY and CDR2 is SYGVKD. This CDR3 spans 17 amino acids.

The chain recombines TRBV29-1 with TRBJ2-7; the TCRdb D gene call, TRBD1, has no DNA to confirm it. Germline-derived CDR1 and CDR2 are SQVTM and ANQGSEA. The CDR3 runs 12 residues. CDR3 residues: CSVGQLTYEQYF.

The rearrangement joins TRBV11-1 to TRBJ1-2. The germline V gene encodes CDR1 SGHAT and CDR2 FQDESV (reference sequence). This CDR3 is built from 12 residues. Here the CDR3 reads CASTDGNYGYTF.

V is TRBV10-3 and J is TRBJ2-3. The CDR3 covers 15 residues. Germline CDR1 and CDR2: ENHRY and SYGVKD. CDR3 protein: CAISTPYAGVDTQYF.

The chain joins TRBV7-6 to TRBJ2-3; TCRdb's assignment of TRBD2 cannot be checked, as there is no DNA. Germline values: CDR1 SGHVS, CDR2 FNYEAQ. The CDR3 has 17 amino acids. CDR3 sequence reads: CASSLESSGASTDTQYF.

In terms of frequency, this clonotype is medium-sized. The J gene is TRBJ1-1, the V gene TRBV6-5. CDR1 is MNHEY and CDR2 is SVGAGI in the germline V gene. This CDR3 has 11 amino acids. CDR3 sequence: CVVGMNTEAFF.

The chain is built from TRBV12-3 or TRBV12-4 and TRBJ2-1; the TRBD1 assignment by TCRdb is unverifiable without DNA. This CDR3 region has 13 residues. CDR3 in amino acids: CASNKGGYDEQFF.

The chain combines TRBV2 with TRBJ2-1. From germline, CDR1 is SNHLY and CDR2 FYNNEI. The CDR3 totals 14 residues. CDR3 in amino acids: CASSDDRSYNEQFF.

This chain joins TRBV27 and TRBJ1-1. The CDR3 is 14 amino acids. CDR1 is MNHEY, CDR2 SMNVEV, per germline (reference sequence). The CDR3 here is CAAGRPHLNTEAFF.

V gene TRBV7-3 combines with J gene TRBJ2-1. Germline assignment: CDR1 SGHTA and CDR2 FQGTGA. The CDR3 extends over 15 amino acids. This CDR3 is CASSSYPRVDTEQFF.

V and J are TRBV28 and TRBJ2-7; absent DNA, TCRdb's TRBD1 call cannot be checked. This CDR3 has 13 residues. CDR1 is MDHEN, CDR2 SYDVKM, per germline. CDR3 in amino acids: CASSLGQGDEQYF.